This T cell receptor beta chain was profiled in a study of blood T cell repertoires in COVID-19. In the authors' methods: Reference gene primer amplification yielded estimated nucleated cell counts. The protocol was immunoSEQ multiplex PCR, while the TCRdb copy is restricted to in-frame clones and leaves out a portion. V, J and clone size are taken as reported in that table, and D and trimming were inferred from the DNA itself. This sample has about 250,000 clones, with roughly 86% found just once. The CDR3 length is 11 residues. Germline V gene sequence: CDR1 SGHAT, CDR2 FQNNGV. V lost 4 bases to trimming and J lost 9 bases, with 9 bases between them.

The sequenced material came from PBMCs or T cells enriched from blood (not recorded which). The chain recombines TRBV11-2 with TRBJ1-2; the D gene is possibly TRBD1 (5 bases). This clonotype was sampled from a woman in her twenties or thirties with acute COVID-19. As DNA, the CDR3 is TGTGCCAGCAGCTCTCGGGGGAGCTACACCTTC. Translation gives CASSSRGSYTF.